One and the same sample provided the 21 T cell receptor beta chains below, sequenced in a study of blood T cell repertoires in COVID-19. The protocol was immunoSEQ multiplex PCR, while the TCRdb copy is restricted to in-frame clones and leaves out a portion. The table has around 50,000 clones, just over 90% seen once; the top ten hold approximately 1%. The sample comprised peripheral blood. All receptors come from a man in his fifties or sixties with COVID-19, enrolled during active disease.

V usage is TRBV6-5 and J usage is TRBJ2-2, with TRBD1 identical over 7 bases. The CDR3 extends over 14 amino acids. Germline V gives CDR1 MNHEY, CDR2 SVGAGI. V shed 7 bases, J shed 3 bases, and the junction held 5 bases outside the gene matches. CDR3 in DNA: TGTGCCAGCACCCGGACAGGATACACCGGGGAGCTGTTTTTT. This encodes CASTRTGYTGELFF.

The chain carries TRBV3-1 (or the pseudogene TRBV3-2) and TRBJ2-5, with D perhaps matching TRBD2 (5 bases). The CDR3 has 17 residues. Trimming removed 4 bases at V and 0 bases at J, with 18 bases between. CDR1 is LGHDT, CDR2 YNNKEL, per germline (reference sequence). The CDR3 DNA follows: TGTGCCAGCAGCCGTATAAAAAGGGTAGCGAACCAAGAGACCCAGTACTTC. This encodes CASSRIKRVANQETQYF.

This chain connects TRBV19 to TRBJ1-1; 8 nucleotides align to TRBD1. The length of the CDR3 is 13 residues. With 7 bases clipped from V and 3 bases from J, the junction kept 4 bases outside the gene matches. Germline values: CDR1 LNHDA, CDR2 SQIVND (reference sequence). The CDR3 nucleotides read TGTGCCAGTACCGAGGACAGGGACACTGAAGCTTTCTTT. It specifies CASTEDRDTEAFF.

This chain joins TRBV27 and TRBJ1-1; 9 bases fit TRBD1. Unmatched junction bases numbered 13, after V lost 5 bases and J lost 6 bases. The CDR3 is 16 residues long. Germline CDR1 is MNHEY and CDR2 is SMNVEV (reference sequence). CDR3 region: CASSLEPGQGRSEAFF. The CDR3 DNA reads TGTGCCAGCAGTCTAGAACCGGGACAGGGAAGGTCTGAAGCTTTCTTT.

The sample holds one count of this clone. The chain carries TRBV2 and TRBJ1-4; TRBD1 matches at 7 bases. Germline values: CDR1 SNHLY, CDR2 FYNNEI. The CDR3 is 13 residues long. Trimming at V came to 7 bases and at J to 7 bases, leaving 6 bases not matched to a gene. CDR3 in DNA: TGTGCCAGCAACACAGGGGTTCGTGAAAAACTGTTTTTT. This gives the protein CASNTGVREKLFF.

This rearrangement joins TRBV12-3 or TRBV12-4 to TRBJ1-5, with D perhaps matching TRBD1 (6 bases). V shed 6 bases and J shed 1 base, with 7 bases lying between them. The CDR3 length is 13 residues. This CDR3 is CASRGQSNQPQHF. CDR3 DNA sequence: TGTGCCAGCAGGGGACAAAGCAATCAGCCCCAGCATTTT.

The chain uses TRBV10-3 and TRBJ1-3; D unresolved. Per germline, CDR1 ENHRY and CDR2 SYGVKD. The ends were cut back, 9 bases at V and 10 bases at J, with 19 bases in the middle. The CDR3 extends over 13 amino acids. CDR3 amino acids: CAIGNSVGPTIYF. The CDR3 DNA is TGTGCCATAGGAAATAGCGTCGGCCCGACCATATATTTT.

The gene calls are TRBV11-2 and TRBJ2-2; tentative D call: TRBD2 (5 bases). The CDR3 loop spans 13 amino acids. The germline V and J ends were trimmed by 5 bases and 4 bases, with 8 bases remaining between them. Germline loops: CDR1 SGHAT, CDR2 FQNNGV. The CDR3 protein is CASSVGSTGELFF. CDR3 sequence (DNA): TGTGCCAGCAGCGTAGGGAGCACCGGGGAGCTGTTTTTT.

The gene calls are TRBV2 and TRBJ1-1; TRBD1 aligns across 11 bases. J gave up 5 bases and V 9 bases, and 2 bases lay outside the gene matches. Germline CDR1 is SNHLY and CDR2 is FYNNEI. CDR3 length: 12 residues. DNA of the CDR3: TGTGCCAGGGGACAGGGGGTTACTGAAGCTTTCTTT. Translation: CARGQGVTEAFF.

The chain is built from TRBV5-1 and TRBJ1-5; D may be TRBD1 (5 bases). V was clipped by 4 bases and J by 2 bases, with 10 bases between them. CDR1 SGHRS and CDR2 YFSETQ come from the germline V gene. The CDR3 spans 14 residues. The CDR3 loop is CASSPEGGNQPQHF. In DNA form, the CDR3 reads TGCGCCAGCAGCCCGGAAGGGGGCAATCAGCCCCAGCATTTT.

V gene TRBV5-8 combines with J gene TRBJ2-2; 9 positions agree with TRBD1. This CDR3 spans 15 amino acids. Trimming at V came to 4 bases and at J to 4 bases, leaving 5 bases not matched to a gene. Germline CDR1 and CDR2: SGHTS and YDEGEE. The CDR3 nucleotides read TGTGCCAGCAGCAGTGGACAGGGGTTCACCGGGGAGCTGTTTTTT. This translates into CASSSGQGFTGELFF.

The chain couples TRBV27 to TRBJ1-1, with 10 bases fitting TRBD1. CDR3 size: 13 residues. Germline values: CDR1 MNHEY, CDR2 SMNVEV (reference sequence). The V gene end was trimmed by 4 bases and the J gene end by 7 bases; junction bases not matched to a gene: 3. CDR3 in amino acids: CASSWTGGDEAFF. CDR3 in DNA: TGTGCCAGCAGTTGGACAGGGGGGGATGAAGCTTTCTTT.

The rearrangement joins TRBV11-3 to TRBJ1-1, with a tentative D call TRBD1 (5 bases). The CDR3 length is 13 residues. Germline CDR1 SGHNT, CDR2 YENEEA. Trimming left V 5 bases short and J 3 bases short, with 10 bases between. In DNA form, the CDR3 reads TGTGCCAGCAGCAAGACAGACGACACTGAAGCTTTCTTT. Protein: CASSKTDDTEAFF.

Comment on this clone: One end of the junction is discordant with germline, which a read error may explain. This chain connects TRBV12-3 or TRBV12-4 to TRBJ2-1, with TRBD1 matching over 10 bases. CDR3 size: 12 residues. DNA for the CDR3: TGTGCCAGCAGTCTCGACAGGGGGCGCCCGATCTTC. Encoded protein: CASSLDRGRPIF.

The gene calls are TRBV4-2 and TRBJ2-7; possibly TRBD2 for D (5 bases). Trimming shortened V by 0 bases and J by 7 bases, and 19 bases separated the two germline ends. CDR1 is LGHNA and CDR2 is YNFKEQ in the germline V gene. The CDR3 length is 16 residues. The CDR3 DNA follows: TGTGCCAGCAGCCAAGATGAAGGGAGCCAAGGGTTGGAGCAGTACTTC. As protein: CASSQDEGSQGLEQYF.

The V call is TRBV27, the J call TRBJ2-7; weak D call: TRBD2 (6 bases). Per the germline V gene, CDR1 is MNHEY and CDR2 is SMNVEV (reference sequence). There are 15 residues in the CDR3. V lost 3 bases, J lost 0 bases, and 12 bases lay in between. CDR3 bases: TGTGCCAGCAGTTTGGGGCGGAGGGTCTCCTACGAGCAGTACTTC. Amino acids: CASSLGRRVSYEQYF.

The chain employs TRBV6-5 and TRBJ1-5, with D possibly matching TRBD1 (5 bases). The CDR3 is 13 amino acids. V lost 6 bases to trimming and J lost 7 bases, with 13 bases between them. In germline, CDR1 is MNHEY, CDR2 SVGAGI. CDR3 DNA sequence: TGTGCCAGCAGCGGGGGGGGGAACCAGCCCCAGCATTTT. This encodes CASSGGGNQPQHF.

The rearrangement joins TRBV24-1 to TRBJ2-3; 7 nucleotides line up with TRBD2. V gave up 0 bases and J gave up 11 bases; unmatched junction bases: 4. CDR1 and CDR2 (germline): KGHDR, SFDVKD. This CDR3 has 13 residues. The CDR3 loop is CATSDLGRERQYF. The CDR3 nucleotides are TGTGCCACCAGTGATTTGGGGCGGGAGCGGCAGTATTTT.

The chain has TRBV4-2 and TRBJ1-5; D ambiguous. V gave up 0 bases and J gave up 6 bases, with 9 bases separating them. CDR3 length equals 14 residues. The germline V gene has CDR1 LGHNA and CDR2 YNFKEQ. The CDR3 sequence is CASSQEGVSQPQHF. The CDR3 DNA reads TGTGCCAGCAGCCAAGAGGGCGTCAGTCAGCCCCAGCATTTT.

The chain combines TRBV3-1 (or the pseudogene TRBV3-2) with TRBJ2-1, with D possibly being TRBD2 (6 bases). Deletions cut 3 bases from V and 2 bases from J, with 11 bases between. The CDR3 sequence is 15 residues long. Germline-derived CDR1 and CDR2 are LGHDT and YNNKEL (reference sequence). DNA of the CDR3: TGTGCCAGCAGCCAGGGCGGGACCCCCTACAATGAGCAGTTCTTC. It codes for CASSQGGTPYNEQFF.

This chain connects TRBV9 to TRBJ2-2; possibly TRBD1 for D (7 bases). V was shortened by 5 bases and J by 1 base, with 15 bases between the two germline ends. In germline, CDR1 is SGDLS, CDR2 YYNGEE. The CDR3 is 16 amino acids. The CDR3 protein is CASSRFQGGNTGELFF. The CDR3 DNA is TGTGCCAGCAGTCGATTCCAGGGGGGGAACACCGGGGAGCTGTTTTTT.